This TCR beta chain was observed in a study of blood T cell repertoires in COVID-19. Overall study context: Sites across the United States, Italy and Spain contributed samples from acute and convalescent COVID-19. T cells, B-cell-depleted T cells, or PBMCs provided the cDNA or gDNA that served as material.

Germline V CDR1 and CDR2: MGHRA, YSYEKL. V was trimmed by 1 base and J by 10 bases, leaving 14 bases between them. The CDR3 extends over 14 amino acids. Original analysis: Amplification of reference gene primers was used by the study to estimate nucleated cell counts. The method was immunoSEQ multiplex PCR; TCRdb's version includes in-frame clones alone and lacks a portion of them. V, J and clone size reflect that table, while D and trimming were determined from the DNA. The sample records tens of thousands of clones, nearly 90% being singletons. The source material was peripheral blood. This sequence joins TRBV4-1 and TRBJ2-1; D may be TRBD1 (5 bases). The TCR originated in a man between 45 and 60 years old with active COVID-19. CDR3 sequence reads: CASSQVLGWGEQFF. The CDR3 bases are TGCGCCAGCAGCCAAGTTCTAGGGTGGGGCGAGCAGTTCTTC.